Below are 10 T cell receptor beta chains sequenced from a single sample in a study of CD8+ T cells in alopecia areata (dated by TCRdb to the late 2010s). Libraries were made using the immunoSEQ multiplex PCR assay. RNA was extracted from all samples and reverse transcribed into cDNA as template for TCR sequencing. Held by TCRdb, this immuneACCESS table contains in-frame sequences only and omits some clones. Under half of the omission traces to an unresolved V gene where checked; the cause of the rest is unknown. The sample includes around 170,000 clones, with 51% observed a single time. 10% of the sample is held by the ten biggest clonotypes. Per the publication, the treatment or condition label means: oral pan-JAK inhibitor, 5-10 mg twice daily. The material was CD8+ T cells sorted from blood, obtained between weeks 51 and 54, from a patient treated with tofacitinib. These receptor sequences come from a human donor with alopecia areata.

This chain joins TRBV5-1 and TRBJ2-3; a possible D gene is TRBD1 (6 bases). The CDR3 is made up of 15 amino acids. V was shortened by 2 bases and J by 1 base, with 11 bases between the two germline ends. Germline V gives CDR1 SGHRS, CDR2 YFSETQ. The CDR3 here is CASSLWGPGTDTQYF. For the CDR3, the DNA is TGCGCCAGCAGCTTATGGGGGCCAGGCACAGATACGCAGTATTTT.

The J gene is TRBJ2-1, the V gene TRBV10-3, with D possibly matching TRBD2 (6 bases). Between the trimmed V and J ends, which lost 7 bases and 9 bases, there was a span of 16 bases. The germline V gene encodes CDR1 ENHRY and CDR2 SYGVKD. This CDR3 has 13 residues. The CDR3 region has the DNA TGTGCCATCAAGGCGGCTAGCGAGATTGAGCAGTTCTTC. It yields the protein CAIKAASEIEQFF.

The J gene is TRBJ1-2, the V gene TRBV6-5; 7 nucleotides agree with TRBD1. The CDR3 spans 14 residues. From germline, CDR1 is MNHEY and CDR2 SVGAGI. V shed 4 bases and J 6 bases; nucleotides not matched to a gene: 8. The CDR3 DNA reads TGTGCCAGCAGTTCCGAGACAGGGTCCGATGGCTACACCTTC. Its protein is CASSSETGSDGYTF.

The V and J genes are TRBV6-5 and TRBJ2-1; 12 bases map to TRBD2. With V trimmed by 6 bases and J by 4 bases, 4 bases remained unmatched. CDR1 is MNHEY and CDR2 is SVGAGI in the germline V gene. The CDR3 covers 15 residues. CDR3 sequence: CASSKTSGGYNEQFF. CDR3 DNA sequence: TGTGCCAGCAGCAAGACTAGCGGGGGATACAATGAGCAGTTCTTC.

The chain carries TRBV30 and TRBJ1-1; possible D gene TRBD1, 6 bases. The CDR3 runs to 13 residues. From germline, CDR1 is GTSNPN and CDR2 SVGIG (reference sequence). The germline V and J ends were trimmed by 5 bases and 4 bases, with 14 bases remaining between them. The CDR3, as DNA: TGTGCCTGGCAGGCAGGGGAGAGCACTGAAGCTTTCTTT. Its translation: CAWQAGESTEAFF.

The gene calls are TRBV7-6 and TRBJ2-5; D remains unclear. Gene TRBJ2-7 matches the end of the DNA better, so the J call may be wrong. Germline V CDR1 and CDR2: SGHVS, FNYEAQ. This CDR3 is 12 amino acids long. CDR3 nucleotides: TGTGCCAGCAGCTTAGGTTCCGACGAGCAGTACTTC. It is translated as CASSLGSDEQYF.

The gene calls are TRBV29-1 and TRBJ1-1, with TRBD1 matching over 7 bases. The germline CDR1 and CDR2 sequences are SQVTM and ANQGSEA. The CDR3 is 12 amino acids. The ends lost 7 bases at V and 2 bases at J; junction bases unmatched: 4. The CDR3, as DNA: TGCAGCGCCTGGGACAGCAACACTGAAGCTTTCTTT. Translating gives CSAWDSNTEAFF.

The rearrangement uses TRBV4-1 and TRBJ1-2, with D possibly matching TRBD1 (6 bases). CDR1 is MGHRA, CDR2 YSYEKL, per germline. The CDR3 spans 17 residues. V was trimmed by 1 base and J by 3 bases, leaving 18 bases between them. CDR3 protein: CASSQVSRGRRDYGYTF. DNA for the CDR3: TGCGCCAGCAGCCAAGTCTCTCGGGGGCGTAGAGACTATGGCTACACCTTC.

CDR3 sequence reads: CASSLDRGANSPLHF. CDR3 DNA sequence: TGTGCCAGCAGCTTAGACCGGGGCGCCAATTCACCCCTCCACTTT. The chain has TRBV7-2 and TRBJ1-6, with D possibly TRBD1 on 5 matching bases. The CDR3 covers 15 residues. Deletions cut 1 base from V and 7 bases from J, with 11 bases between. Germline V gene sequence: CDR1 SGHTA, CDR2 FQGNSA.

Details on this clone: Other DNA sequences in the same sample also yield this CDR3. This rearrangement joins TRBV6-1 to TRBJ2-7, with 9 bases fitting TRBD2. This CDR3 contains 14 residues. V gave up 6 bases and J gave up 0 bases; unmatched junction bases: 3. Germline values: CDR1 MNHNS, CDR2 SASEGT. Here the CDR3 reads CASSQRGASYEQYF. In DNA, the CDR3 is TGTGCCAGCAGCCAGCGGGGGGCCTCCTACGAGCAGTACTTC.